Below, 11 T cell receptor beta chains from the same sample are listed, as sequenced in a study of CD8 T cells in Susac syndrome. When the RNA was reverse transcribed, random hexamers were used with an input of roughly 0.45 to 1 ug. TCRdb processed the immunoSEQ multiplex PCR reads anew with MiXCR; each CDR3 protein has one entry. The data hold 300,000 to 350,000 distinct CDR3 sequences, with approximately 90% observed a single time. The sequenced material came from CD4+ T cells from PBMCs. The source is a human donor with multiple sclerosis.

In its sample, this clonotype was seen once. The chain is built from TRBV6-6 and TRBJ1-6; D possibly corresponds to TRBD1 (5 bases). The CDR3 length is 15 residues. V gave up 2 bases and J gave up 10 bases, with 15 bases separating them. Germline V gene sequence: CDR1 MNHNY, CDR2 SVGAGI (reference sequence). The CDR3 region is CASSYGAGSSSPLHF. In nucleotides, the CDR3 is TGTGCCAGCAGTTACGGGGCAGGGAGCAGCTCACCCCTCCACTTT.

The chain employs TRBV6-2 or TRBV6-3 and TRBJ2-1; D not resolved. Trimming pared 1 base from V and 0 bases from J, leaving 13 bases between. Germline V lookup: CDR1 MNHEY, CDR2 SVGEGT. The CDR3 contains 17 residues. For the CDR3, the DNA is TGTGCCAGCAGTTACTTTGGACGGCGGAGCTCCTACAATGAGCAGTTCTTC. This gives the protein CASSYFGRRSSYNEQFF.

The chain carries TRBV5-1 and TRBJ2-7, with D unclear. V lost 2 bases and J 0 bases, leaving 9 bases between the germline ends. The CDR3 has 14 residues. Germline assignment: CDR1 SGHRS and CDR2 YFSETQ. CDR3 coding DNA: TGCGCCAGCAGCTTACGAGACGGCTCCTACGAGCAGTACTTC. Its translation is CASSLRDGSYEQYF.

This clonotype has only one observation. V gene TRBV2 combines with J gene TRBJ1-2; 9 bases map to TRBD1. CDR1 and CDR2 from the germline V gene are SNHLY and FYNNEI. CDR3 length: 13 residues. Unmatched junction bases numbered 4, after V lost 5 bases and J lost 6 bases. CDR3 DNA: TGTGCCAGCAGTATCGACAGGGGGAATGGCTACACCTTC. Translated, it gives CASSIDRGNGYTF.

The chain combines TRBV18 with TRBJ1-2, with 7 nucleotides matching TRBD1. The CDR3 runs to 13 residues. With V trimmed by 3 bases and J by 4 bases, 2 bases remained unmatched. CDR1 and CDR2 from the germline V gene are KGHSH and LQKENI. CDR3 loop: CASSPSGGYGYTF. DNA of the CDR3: TGTGCCAGCTCACCCTCAGGGGGCTATGGCTACACCTTC.

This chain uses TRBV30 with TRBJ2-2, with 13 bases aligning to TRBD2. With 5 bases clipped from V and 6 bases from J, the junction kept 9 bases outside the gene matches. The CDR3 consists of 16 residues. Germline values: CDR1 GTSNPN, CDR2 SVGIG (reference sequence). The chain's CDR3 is CAWVGTSGRASGELFF. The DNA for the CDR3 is TGTGCCTGGGTGGGAACTAGCGGGAGGGCTTCCGGGGAGCTGTTTTTT. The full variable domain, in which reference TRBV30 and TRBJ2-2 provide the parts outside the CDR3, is SQTIHQWPATLVQPVGSPLSLECTVEGTSNPNLYWYRQAAGRGLQLLFYSVGIGQISSEVPQNLSASRPQDRQFILSSKKLLLSDSGFYLCAWVGTSGRASGELFFGEGSRLTVL.

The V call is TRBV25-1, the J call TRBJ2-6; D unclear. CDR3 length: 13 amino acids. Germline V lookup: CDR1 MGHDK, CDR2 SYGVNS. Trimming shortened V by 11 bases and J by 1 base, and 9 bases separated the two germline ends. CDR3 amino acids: CADPRSGANVLTF. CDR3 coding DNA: TGTGCCGACCCAAGATCTGGGGCCAACGTCCTGACTTTC.

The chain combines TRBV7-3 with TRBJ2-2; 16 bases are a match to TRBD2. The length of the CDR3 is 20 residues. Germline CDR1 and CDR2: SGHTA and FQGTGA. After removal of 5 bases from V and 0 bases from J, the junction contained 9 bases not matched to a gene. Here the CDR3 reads CASSRGPGLAGGANTGELFF. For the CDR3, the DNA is TGTGCCAGCAGCCGAGGACCGGGACTAGCGGGGGGGGCGAACACCGGGGAGCTGTTTTTT.

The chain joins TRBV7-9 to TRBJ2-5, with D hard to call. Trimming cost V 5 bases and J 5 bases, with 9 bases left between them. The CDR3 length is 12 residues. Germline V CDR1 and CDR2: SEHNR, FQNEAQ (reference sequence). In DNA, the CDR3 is TGTGCCAGCAGCCCCGTAGAGGAGACCCAGTACTTC. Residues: CASSPVEETQYF.

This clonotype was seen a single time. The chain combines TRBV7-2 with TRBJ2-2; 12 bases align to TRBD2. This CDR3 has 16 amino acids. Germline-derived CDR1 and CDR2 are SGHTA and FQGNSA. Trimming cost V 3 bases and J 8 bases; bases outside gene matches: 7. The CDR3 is CASSLHQTSGRGELFF. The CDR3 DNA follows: TGTGCCAGCAGCTTGCATCAGACTAGCGGGAGAGGGGAGCTGTTTTTT.

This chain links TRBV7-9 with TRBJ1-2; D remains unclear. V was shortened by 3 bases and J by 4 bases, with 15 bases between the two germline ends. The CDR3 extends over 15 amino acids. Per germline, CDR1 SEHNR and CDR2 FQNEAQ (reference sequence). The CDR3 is CASSLEGPPVYGYTF. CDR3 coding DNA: TGTGCCAGCAGCTTGGAGGGCCCACCCGTCTATGGCTACACCTTC.